This TCR beta chain was observed in a study of CD8 T cells in Susac syndrome. TCR beta sequencing was performed on blood CD8+ and CD4+ T cells. Germline assignment: CDR1 LNHNV and CDR2 YYDKDF (reference sequence). V lost 0 bases and J lost 2, with 7 bases in between. The CDR3 sequence is 14 residues long. A quantity of about 0.45 to 1 ug RNA underwent reverse transcription using random hexamers. TCRdb re-called the immunoSEQ multiplex PCR reads through MiXCR, storing one row per CDR3 protein. Among some 150,000 distinct CDR3 sequences listed, around 95% were seen once. The clonotype was recovered from a human donor with multiple sclerosis. The chain links TRBV15 to TRBJ1-2; D is unresolved. Sequencing was done on a sample of CD8+ T cells from PBMCs. The CDR3 DNA follows: TGTGCCACCAGCAGAGAGGAGAGGAACTATGGCTACACCTTC. Its protein product is CATSREERNYGYTF.